Below, 22 T cell receptor beta chains from the same sample are listed, as sequenced in a study of T cells in Graves' hyperthyroidism and ophthalmopathy. TCR beta CDR3 regions were amplified from RNA. The primer set for the first-round RT-PCR of the TCR CDR3 was HTBI. Each CDR3 protein is one row after TCRdb ran MiXCR on the multiplex PCR reads. The sample holds some 500,000 distinct CDR3 sequences, about 16% seen once. Sequencing was performed on blood. These TCRs come from a woman in her twenties or thirties with Graves' ophthalmopathy.

The V gene is TRBV5-1, the J gene TRBJ1-5; D call uncertain. The CDR3 spans 15 residues. The germline V and J ends were trimmed by 1 base and 0 bases, with 8 bases remaining between them. In germline, CDR1 is SGHRS, CDR2 YFSETQ. The CDR3 nucleotides are TGCGCCAGCAGCTTGCTCCCCTATAGCAATCAGCCCCAGCATTTT. Amino acids: CASSLLPYSNQPQHF.

This chain uses TRBV20-1 with TRBJ2-7; D gene ambiguous. Trimming cost V 4 bases and J 3 bases, with 16 bases left between them. The CDR3 is made up of 14 amino acids. Looked up from germline, CDR1 is DFQATT and CDR2 is SNEGSKA (reference sequence). The CDR3: CSATPQVSLYEQYF. The CDR3 nucleotides read TGCAGTGCTACGCCCCAGGTGAGCCTCTACGAGCAGTACTTC.

The sample holds a few counts of this clonotype. The chain has TRBV7-2 and TRBJ2-4; D remains unclear. CDR3 length: 15 residues. Trimming took off 5 bases at V and 0 bases at J, with 11 bases between the two ends. The V gene's germline CDR1 is SGHTA and CDR2 FQGNSA. CDR3 coding DNA: TGTGCCAGCAGCCATCGGACCGTAGCCAAAAACATTCAGTACTTC. Its translation is CASSHRTVAKNIQYF.

This clonotype has ten or more counts. V usage is TRBV28 and J usage is TRBJ2-3, with D perhaps TRBD1 or TRBD2 (5 bases each). Looked up from germline, CDR1 is MDHEN and CDR2 is SYDVKM. V lost 1 base and J lost 4, with 21 bases in between. This CDR3 is 18 amino acids long. CDR3 sequence (DNA): TGTGCCAGCAGTTTATCTTTAGGATGGGGACCGCGGGCAGATACGCAGTATTTT. It codes for CASSLSLGWGPRADTQYF.

This clonotype came up a few times. The gene calls are TRBV5-1 and TRBJ2-1, with D unclear. Looked up from germline, CDR1 is SGHRS and CDR2 is YFSETQ. The CDR3 is 12 residues long. V was clipped by 3 bases and J by 9 bases, with 10 bases between them. As DNA, the CDR3 is TGCGCCAGCAGCTCTGTCGGCGGTGAGCAGTTCTTC. It translates to CASSSVGGEQFF.

This clonotype was detected only a few times. This sequence joins TRBV5-5 and TRBJ2-7; D may be TRBD1 (6 bases). Between the trimmed V and J ends, which lost 1 base and 7 bases, there was a span of 15 bases. The CDR3 contains 14 residues. CDR1 SGHKS and CDR2 YYEKEE come from the germline V gene (reference sequence). The CDR3 sequence is CASSLSQGKEEQYF. The CDR3 DNA follows: TGTGCCAGCAGCTTGAGCCAGGGGAAGGAAGAGCAGTACTTC.

About this clonotype: The missing conserved phenylalanine or tryptophan at the end of this CDR3 makes a read error likely. The chain has TRBV20-1 and TRBJ2-7, with 9 positions matching TRBD1. The CDR3 runs 16 residues. CDR1 and CDR2 from the germline V gene are DFQATT and SNEGSKA (reference sequence). The CDR3 bases are TGCAGCGCTAGGCCGGGACAGGGAGGTCGGTCCTACGAGCAGTACCTC. Its protein is CSARPGQGGRSYEQYL.

For this clonotype: Since a much larger clone is just one base distant, this may be a read error. The chain uses TRBV5-5 and TRBJ2-1; D may be TRBD1 or TRBD2 (5 bases each). Looked up from germline, CDR1 is SGHKS and CDR2 is YYEKEE (reference sequence). Trimming took off 3 bases at V and 10 bases at J, with 17 bases between the two ends. This CDR3 is built from 14 residues. The CDR3 spells CASSSGTTPYEQFF. CDR3 nucleotides: TGTGCCAGCAGCTCCGGGACCACCCCATACGAGCAGTTCTTC.

This clonotype was picked up a small number of times. The chain links TRBV15 to TRBJ2-1; no clear D. This CDR3 region has 17 residues. Trimming stripped 2 bases from V and 1 base from J, with 15 bases between. Looked up from germline, CDR1 is LNHNV and CDR2 is YYDKDF (reference sequence). The CDR3 loop is CATSRPGVTRSYNEQFF. In DNA form, the CDR3 reads TGTGCCACCAGCAGACCGGGTGTCACCCGTTCCTACAATGAGCAGTTCTTC. The whole variable domain, filled in from reference TRBV15 and TRBJ2-1, reads DAMVIQNPRYQVTQFGKPVTLSCSQTLNHNVMYWYQQKSSQAPKLLFHYYDKDFNNEADTPDNFQSRRPNTSFCFLDIRSPGLGDTAMYLCATSRPGVTRSYNEQFFGPGTRLTVL.

Comment on this clonotype: With a much larger clone just one base away, this may be a read error. V is TRBV7-6 and J is TRBJ2-7; D is uncertain. CDR1 SGHVS and CDR2 FNYEAQ come from the germline V gene. Trimming cost V 8 bases and J 7 bases, with 21 bases left between them. This CDR3 contains 14 residues. The CDR3 region is CASGSSPNPHEQYF. As DNA, the CDR3 is TGTGCCAGCGGGTCCTCTCCTAACCCCCATGAGCAGTACTTC.

This clonotype appeared many times. The chain joins TRBV7-6 to TRBJ2-5; the D call may be TRBD1 or TRBD2 (6 bases each). The ends were cut back, 0 bases at V and 5 bases at J, with 16 bases in the middle. The CDR3 sequence is 16 residues long. Germline loops: CDR1 SGHVS, CDR2 FNYEAQ. The CDR3 protein is CASSLAQGGRGETQYF. The CDR3 DNA follows: TGTGCCAGCAGCTTAGCGCAAGGGGGGCGCGGGGAGACCCAGTACTTC.

The CDR3 region is CASSVGWRNEQFF. The CDR3 DNA sequence: TGTGCCAGCAGCGTCGGATGGAGGAATGAGCAGTTCTTC. This chain uses TRBV9 with TRBJ2-1; D perhaps matches TRBD2 (5 bases). Germline loops: CDR1 SGDLS, CDR2 YYNGEE. The CDR3 is 13 residues long. V lost 2 bases and J 7 bases, leaving 10 bases between the germline ends.

This clonotype has more than one count but fewer than ten. The gene calls are TRBV29-1 and TRBJ1-4; D gene uncertain. V lost 7 bases and J 13 bases, leaving 16 bases between the germline ends. The CDR3 is made up of 11 amino acids. The V gene's germline CDR1 is SQVTM and CDR2 ANQGSEA. CDR3: CSGGTPDGLFF. CDR3 nucleotides: TGCAGCGGGGGTACACCAGATGGACTGTTTTTT.

This clonotype was detected a few times. The V and J genes are TRBV5-1 and TRBJ2-1, with a tentative D call TRBD2 (6 bases). Trimming pared 1 base from V and 7 bases from J, leaving 15 bases between. This CDR3 is 15 amino acids long. CDR1 is SGHRS, CDR2 YFSETQ, per germline. The CDR3 here is CASSLSHLGGNEQFF. CDR3 sequence (DNA): TGCGCCAGCAGCTTGAGCCATTTGGGGGGAAATGAGCAGTTCTTC.

This clonotype was seen at least ten times. V and J are TRBV3-2 and TRBJ2-7; TRBD2, the table's D call, was not compared with the DNA. TRBV3-2 corresponds to a pseudogene. CDR3 length equals 16 residues. CDR3 in DNA: TGTGCCAGCAGCCAGGATACGACTAGCGGGAACGACGAGCAGTACTTC. As protein: CASSQDTTSGNDEQYF.

This clonotype has just a few counts. Here the CDR3 DNA reads TGTGCCAGCAGTTACGGGGCCGACATACTATTCCCAAATCAGCCCCAGCATTTT. Its protein is CASSYGADILFPNQPQHF. This rearrangement joins TRBV6-2 or TRBV6-3 to TRBJ1-5, with D possibly being TRBD1 (5 bases). Germline V gene lookup returns CDR1 MNHEY and CDR2 SVGEGT. The V end was cut by 2 bases, the J end by 4 bases, with 21 bases between. This CDR3 spans 18 amino acids.

This chain joins TRBV20-1 and TRBJ2-3, with 9 bases identical to TRBD2. This CDR3 contains 15 residues. From germline, CDR1 is DFQATT and CDR2 SNEGSKA (reference sequence). After removal of 0 bases from V and 3 bases from J, the junction contained 4 bases not matched to a gene. DNA of the CDR3: TGCAGTGCTAGAGATGTGCGGGAGGGAACAGATACGCAGTATTTT. Protein product: CSARDVREGTDTQYF.

This clonotype has at least ten counts. DNA for the CDR3: TGCAGTGCTAGTAGTTCGGGACAGGCGGGGGGAGAGACCCAGTACTTC. Translation: CSASSSGQAGGETQYF. This rearrangement joins TRBV20-1 to TRBJ2-5; D is possibly TRBD1 or TRBD2 (8 bases each). The V gene's germline CDR1 is DFQATT and CDR2 SNEGSKA (reference sequence). Between the trimmed V and J ends, which lost 3 bases and 4 bases, there was a span of 21 bases. CDR3 length: 16 amino acids.

This clonotype was detected many times. This chain joins TRBV18 and TRBJ1-1; D uncertain. Germline V gives CDR1 KGHSH, CDR2 LQKENI. The CDR3 is 14 residues long. The V end lost 2 bases, the J end lost 4 bases, and 11 bases lay between the germline ends. The CDR3 DNA is TGTGCCAGCTCACCATGGGAGGATGGCACTGAAGCTTTCTTT. It translates to CASSPWEDGTEAFF.

This clonotype has only a few counts. The genes are TRBV6-1 and TRBJ2-2, with D maybe TRBD1 (5 bases). V lost 6 bases, J lost 0 bases, and 11 bases lay in between. CDR1 is MNHNS, CDR2 SASEGT, per germline. The CDR3 spans 15 residues. CDR3 in DNA: TGTGCCAGCAGCAAAACAGGAGCGAACACCGGGGAGCTGTTTTTT. This codes for CASSKTGANTGELFF.

This chain joins TRBV6-1 and TRBJ1-3; TRBD1 is a possible D gene (5 bases). Germline CDR1 is MNHNS and CDR2 is SASEGT. The V gene lost 6 bases and the J gene lost 0 bases, with 9 bases spanning the gap. The CDR3 runs to 14 residues. DNA for the CDR3: TGTGCCAGCAGCGCTGGGGGCTCTGGAAACACCATATATTTT. Translating it yields CASSAGGSGNTIYF.

This clonotype has a count of ten or more. The rearrangement links TRBV20-1 to TRBJ1-1; the match to TRBD1 covers 7 bases. Trimming removed 2 bases from V and 8 bases from J; junction bases left unmatched: 20. CDR1 and CDR2 from the germline V gene are DFQATT and SNEGSKA (reference sequence). CDR3 size: 17 residues. The CDR3 loop reads CSARSPPTGNDGIEAFF. DNA for the CDR3: TGCAGTGCTAGATCACCTCCGACAGGGAACGACGGCATCGAAGCTTTCTTT.